These T cell receptor beta chains were read from a single sample in a study of siplizumab effects on memory and regulatory T cells. The repertoire was sequenced with immunoSEQ multiplex PCR; TCRdb's copy has only in-frame clones and lacks some. The sample has over 10,000 clones; around 45% are singletons. Their antigens remain unidentified. Material: CFSE-low (dividing) CD8+ T cells sorted from an allogeneic mixed lymphocyte reaction. The receptors derive from a human donor in good health; the cells came from an allogeneic mixed lymphocyte reaction. Some clones in this sample may be carry-over from other donors' samples. The CDR3 runs from the conserved cysteine through the conserved F or W. Each record gives: D gene, V gene, J gene, clone size, CDR3 protein, CDR3 DNA. The D gene is left open where the match is weak. Clone size is shown for a subset of rows, as once, few, many or a class of expanded clone.

D gene: -
V gene: TRBV6-6
J gene: TRBJ2-7
clone size: -
CDR3 protein: CASSYGALSYEQYF
CDR3 DNA: TGTGCCAGCAGTTACGGAGCCTTATCCTACGAGCAGTACTTC

D gene: TRBD1
V gene: TRBV29-1
J gene: TRBJ2-7
clone size: -
CDR3 protein: CSVRDRVYEQYF
CDR3 DNA: TGCAGCGTTAGGGACAGAGTATACGAGCAGTACTTC

D gene: TRBD2
V gene: TRBV6-5
J gene: TRBJ2-2
clone size: -
CDR3 protein: CASSTSDANTGELFF
CDR3 DNA: TGTGCCAGCTCTACTAGCGACGCGAACACCGGGGAGCTGTTTTTT

D gene: TRBD1
V gene: TRBV5-1
J gene: TRBJ2-7
clone size: -
CDR3 protein: CASSFGTGFYEQYF
CDR3 DNA: TGCGCCAGCAGCTTCGGGACAGGGTTCTACGAGCAGTACTTC

D gene: -
V gene: TRBV7-2
J gene: TRBJ2-7
clone size: -
CDR3 protein: CASSLAASFYEQYF
CDR3 DNA: TGTGCCAGCAGCTTAGCAGCGAGTTTTTACGAGCAGTACTTC

D gene: -
V gene: TRBV6-5
J gene: TRBJ2-7
clone size: -
CDR3 protein: CASMFGGPPSYEQYF
CDR3 DNA: TGTGCCAGCATGTTTGGGGGTCCCCCCTCCTACGAGCAGTACTTC

D gene: -
V gene: TRBV7-6
J gene: TRBJ2-7
clone size: many
CDR3 protein: CASSFVGAEQYF
CDR3 DNA: TGTGCCAGCAGCTTCGTGGGGGCCGAGCAGTACTTC

D gene: TRBD1
V gene: TRBV19
J gene: TRBJ2-5
clone size: -
CDR3 protein: CASSIGTGGRETQYF
CDR3 DNA: TGTGCCAGTAGTATAGGGACAGGGGGCCGGGAGACCCAGTACTTC

D gene: -
V gene: TRBV5-1
J gene: TRBJ1-1
clone size: few
CDR3 protein: CASSWGPNTEAFF
CDR3 DNA: TGCGCCAGCAGCTGGGGACCGAACACTGAAGCTTTCTTT

D gene: -
V gene: TRBV5-6
J gene: TRBJ1-2
clone size: many
CDR3 protein: CASGEATEDGYTF
CDR3 DNA: TGTGCCAGCGGAGAGGCGACGGAGGATGGCTACACCTTC

D gene: TRBD2
V gene: TRBV27
J gene: TRBJ2-3
clone size: -
CDR3 protein: CASRVGLSADTQYF
CDR3 DNA: TGTGCCAGCAGGGTGGGACTAAGCGCAGATACGCAGTATTTT

D gene: -
V gene: TRBV5-1
J gene: TRBJ1-4
clone size: -
CDR3 protein: CASSVTGQVNEKLFF
CDR3 DNA: TGCGCCAGCAGCGTCACAGGGCAGGTTAATGAAAAACTGTTTTTT

D gene: TRBD1
V gene: TRBV7-9
J gene: TRBJ2-7
clone size: medium-sized
CDR3 protein: CASSSTGQGAWEQYF
CDR3 DNA: TGTGCCAGCAGCTCCACGGGACAGGGGGCGTGGGAGCAGTACTTC

D gene: -
V gene: TRBV5-8
J gene: TRBJ2-7
clone size: -
CDR3 protein: CASSSRGTQYEQYF
CDR3 DNA: TGTGCCAGCAGCTCTCGGGGGACCCAGTACGAGCAGTACTTC

D gene: -
V gene: TRBV7-9
J gene: TRBJ2-7
clone size: -
CDR3 protein: CASSPAPVWGLSYEQYF
CDR3 DNA: TGTGCCAGCAGCCCCGCCCCGGTGTGGGGGCTCTCCTACGAGCAGTACTTC